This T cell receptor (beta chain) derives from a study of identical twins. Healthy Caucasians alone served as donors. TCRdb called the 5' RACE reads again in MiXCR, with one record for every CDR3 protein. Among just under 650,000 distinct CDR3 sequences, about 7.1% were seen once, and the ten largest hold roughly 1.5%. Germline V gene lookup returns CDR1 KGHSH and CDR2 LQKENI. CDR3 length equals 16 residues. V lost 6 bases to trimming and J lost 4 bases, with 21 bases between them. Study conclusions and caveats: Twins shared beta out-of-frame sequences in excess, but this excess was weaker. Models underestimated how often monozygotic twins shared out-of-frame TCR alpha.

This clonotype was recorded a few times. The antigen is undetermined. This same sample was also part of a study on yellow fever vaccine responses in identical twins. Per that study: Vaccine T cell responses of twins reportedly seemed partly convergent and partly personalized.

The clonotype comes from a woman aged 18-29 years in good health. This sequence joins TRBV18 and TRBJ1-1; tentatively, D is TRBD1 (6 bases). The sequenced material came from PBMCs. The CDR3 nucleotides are TGTGCCAGCTCCCCAGTGGGGGCAGGGAGTTTCACTGAAGCTTTCTTT. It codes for CASSPVGAGSFTEAFF.